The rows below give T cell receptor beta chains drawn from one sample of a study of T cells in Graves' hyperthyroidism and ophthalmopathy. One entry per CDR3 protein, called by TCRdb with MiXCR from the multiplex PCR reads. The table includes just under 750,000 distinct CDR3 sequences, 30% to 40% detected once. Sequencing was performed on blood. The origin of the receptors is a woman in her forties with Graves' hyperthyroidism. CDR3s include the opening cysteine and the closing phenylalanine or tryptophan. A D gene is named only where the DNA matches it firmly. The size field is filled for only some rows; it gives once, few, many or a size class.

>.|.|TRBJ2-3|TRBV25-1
TGTGCCAGCAGCTTAACAGGAGAGGCAGATACGCAGTATTTT
CASSLTGEADTQYF
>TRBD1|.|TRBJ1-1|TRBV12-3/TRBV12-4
TGTGCCAGCAGCGTCCCGGGACAGGGTGACACTGAAGCTTTCTTT
CASSVPGQGDTEAFF
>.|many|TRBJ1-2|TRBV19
TGTGCCAGTATCTCCGGAGGAGGGACAAGGGACTTTAACTATGGCTACACCTTC
CASISGGGTRDFNYGYTF
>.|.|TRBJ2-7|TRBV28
TGTGCCAGCAGTTACCCACCCCGGTCCCACGAGCAGTACTTC
CASSYPPRSHEQYF
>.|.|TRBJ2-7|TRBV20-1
TGCAGTGCTTCCCCGGGCGAGGGCTACGAGCAGTACTTC
CSASPGEGYEQYF
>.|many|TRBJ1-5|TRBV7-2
TGTGCCAGCAGCTTAGAGCCAGGGCCTCAGCCCCAGCATTTT
CASSLEPGPQPQHF
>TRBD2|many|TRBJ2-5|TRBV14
TGTGCCAGCAGCCCCGGACTAGCATCTGAGACCCAGTACTTC
CASSPGLASETQYF
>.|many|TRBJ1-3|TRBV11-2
TGTGCCAGCAGCTTAGCCCACACCATATATTTT
CASSLAHTIYF
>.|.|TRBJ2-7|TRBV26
TGTGCCAGCAGTTCCTCTAGCGGGGGGGCCTACGAGCAGTACTTC
CASSSSSGGAYEQYF
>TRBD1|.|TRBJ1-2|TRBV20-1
TGCAGTGCTATTGATCGGGACAGGGGGATTAGAGGCTACACCTTC
CSAIDRDRGIRGYTF
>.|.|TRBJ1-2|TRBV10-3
TGTGCCAGCAGCCGGGGGACATTCTTTGGCTACACCTTC
CASSRGTFFGYTF
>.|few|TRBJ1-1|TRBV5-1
TGCGCCAGCACCCCTGGGGGGGGCTACACTGAAGCTTTCTTT
CASTPGGGYTEAFF
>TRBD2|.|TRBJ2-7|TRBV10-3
TGTGCCATCAGTGAAAAGGGACTAGCGGGATGGTTC
CAISEKGLAGWF
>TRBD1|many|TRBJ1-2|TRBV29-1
TGCAGCGCGCTAACCGGGACAGGCTCTAACTATGGCTACACCTTC
CSALTGTGSNYGYTF
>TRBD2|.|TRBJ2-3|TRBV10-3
TGTGCCATCAGTGACGGGACTAGCGTTAGCACAGATACGCAGTATTTT
CAISDGTSVSTDTQYF
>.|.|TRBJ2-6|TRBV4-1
TGCGCCAGCAGCCAGTTCAGGGTTTCCAACGTCCTGACTTTC
CASSQFRVSNVLTF
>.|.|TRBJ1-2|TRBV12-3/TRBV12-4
TGTGCCAGCAGTGAAGCAGGGGCACCCAACCTTAACTATGGCTACACCTTC
CASSEAGAPNLNYGYTF
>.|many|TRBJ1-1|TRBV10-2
TGCGCCAGCACCTCCGTCGGCGAGAACACTGAAGCTTTCTTT
CASTSVGENTEAFF
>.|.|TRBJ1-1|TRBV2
TGTGCCAGCAGTCCGGGTATATACACTGAAGCTTTCTTT
CASSPGIYTEAFF
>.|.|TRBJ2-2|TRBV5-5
TGTGCCAGCAGCTTGGGCAGGGGCTGGGCAGGGACCGGGGAGCTGTTTTTT
CASSLGRGWAGTGELFF
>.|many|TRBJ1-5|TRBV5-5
TGTGCCAGCAGTCGGAGTGGATCGAGCAATCAGCCCCAGCATTTT
CASSRSGSSNQPQHF
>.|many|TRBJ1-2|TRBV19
TGTGCCAGTAGTCTCTCAGACAGATTCGGCTACACCTTC
CASSLSDRFGYTF
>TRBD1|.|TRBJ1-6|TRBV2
TGTGCCAGCAGATCCGGGACAGGGGAGAATTCACCCCTCCACTTT
CASRSGTGENSPLHF
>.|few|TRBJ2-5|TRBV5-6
TGTGCCAGCAGCTTTAGCGACCAAGAGACCCAGTACTTC
CASSFSDQETQYF
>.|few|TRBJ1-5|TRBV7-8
TGTGCCAGCAGTTTACTCGGGCCTAGCAATCAGCCCCAGCATTTT
CASSLLGPSNQPQHF
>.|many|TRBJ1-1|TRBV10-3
TGTGCCATCAGTGAGTCACGGACTTACGGAATAGGAGCTTTCTTT
CAISESRTYGIGAFF
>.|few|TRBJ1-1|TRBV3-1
TGTGCCAGCAGCCAAGCATTCAGGGGCGCCAACACTGAAGCTTTCTTT
CASSQAFRGANTEAFF
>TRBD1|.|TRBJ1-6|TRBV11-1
TGTGCCAGCAGCCGGACAGGGGGGGATAATTCACCCCTCCACTTT
CASSRTGGDNSPLHF
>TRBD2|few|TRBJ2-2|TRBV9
TGTGCCAGCAGCCAAACGCGACTAGCTAGAGCGTACACCGGGGAGCTGTTTTTT
CASSQTRLARAYTGELFF
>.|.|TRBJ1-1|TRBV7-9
TGTGCCAGCAGCTTAAGGGGGAGCGCCGCTGAAGCTTTCTTT
CASSLRGSAAEAFF
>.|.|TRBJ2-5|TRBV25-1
TGTGCCAGCAGAGCCCAGGGAGACCGGGAGACCCAGTACTTC
CASRAQGDRETQYF
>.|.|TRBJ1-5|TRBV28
TGTGCCAGCCAGGGACACCGCAATCAGCCCCAGCATTTT
CASQGHRNQPQHF
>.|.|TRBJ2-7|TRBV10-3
TGTGCCATCAGTCAATCCCCTTACGAGCAGTACTTC
CAISQSPYEQYF
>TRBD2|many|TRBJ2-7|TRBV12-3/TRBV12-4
TGTGCCAGCAGTTACGGCGGGACTAGTACCTACGAGCAGTACTTC
CASSYGGTSTYEQYF
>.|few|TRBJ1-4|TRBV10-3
TGTGCCAGCAGCCAGCCGGTGTACCGTGCAACTAATGAAAAACTGTTTTTT
CASSQPVYRATNEKLFF
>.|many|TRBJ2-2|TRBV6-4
TGTGCCAGCAGTCCCATGGCGAACACCGGGGAGCTGTTTTTT
CASSPMANTGELFF
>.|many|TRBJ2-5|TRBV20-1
TGCAGTGCTAGACAGATCGTTGGGGGGGAGACCCAGTACTTC
CSARQIVGGETQYF
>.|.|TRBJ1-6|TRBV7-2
TGTGCCAGCAGCGGGGGCGTCCGAAATTCACCCCTCCACTTT
CASSGGVRNSPLHF
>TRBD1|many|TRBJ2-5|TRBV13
TGTGCCAGCAGCCGACCGGGACAGGGGGAAGAGACCCAGTACTTC
CASSRPGQGEETQYF
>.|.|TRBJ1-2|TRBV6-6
TGTGCCAGCACCTTGGAGGTCCGGGACAACTATGGCTACACCTTC
CASTLEVRDNYGYTF
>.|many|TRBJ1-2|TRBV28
TGTGCCAGCAGTTTCACGGACCACACCTTC
CASSFTDHTF
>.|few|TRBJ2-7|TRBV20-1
TGCAGTGCGATGGAGGAGCAGTACTTC
CSAMEEQYF
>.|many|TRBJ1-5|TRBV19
TGTGCCAGTAGTATAGCCCCCGGGATTCAGCCCCAGCATTTT
CASSIAPGIQPQHF
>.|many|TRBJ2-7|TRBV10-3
TGTGCCATCAGCCCGGACAGCTACGAGCAGTACTTC
CAISPDSYEQYF
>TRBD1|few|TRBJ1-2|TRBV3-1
TGTGCCAGCAGGGCCTTGGACAGGGACGTCGCTAGCTACACCTTC
CASRALDRDVASYTF
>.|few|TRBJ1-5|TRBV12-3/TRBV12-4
TGTGCCAGCAGGATTTTAGGGGATCAGCCCCAGCATTTT
CASRILGDQPQHF